The present entry profiles one TCR beta chain with its context. Antigen specificity is unknown. Together with a sample-barcoded 5' primer, a J-beta primer mix was included in a second PCR lasting roughly 7 to 11 cycles. TCRdb used MiXCR to reprocess the 5' RACE reads, holding one entry per CDR3 protein. There are about 640,000 distinct CDR3 sequences in the sample; under 65% occur only once, and around 37% lies in the top ten. This sample is part of a study of blood T cells in healthy people across ages. Study-wide results and caveats: Significant beta diversity loss was already apparent by age approximately 40, declining roughly linearly.

Sequenced material: blood. This receptor was obtained from a man in his fifties or sixties in good health.

CDR3: CATSAREGTDTQYF. CDR3 sequence (DNA): TGTGCCACCAGCGCCCGGGAGGGCACAGATACGCAGTATTTT. This chain links TRBV15 with TRBJ2-3, with TRBD2 identical over 7 bases. The CDR3 runs to 14 residues. Germline lookup yields CDR1 LNHNV and CDR2 YYDKDF (reference sequence). After removal of 5 bases from V and 1 base from J, the junction contained 3 bases not matched to a gene.